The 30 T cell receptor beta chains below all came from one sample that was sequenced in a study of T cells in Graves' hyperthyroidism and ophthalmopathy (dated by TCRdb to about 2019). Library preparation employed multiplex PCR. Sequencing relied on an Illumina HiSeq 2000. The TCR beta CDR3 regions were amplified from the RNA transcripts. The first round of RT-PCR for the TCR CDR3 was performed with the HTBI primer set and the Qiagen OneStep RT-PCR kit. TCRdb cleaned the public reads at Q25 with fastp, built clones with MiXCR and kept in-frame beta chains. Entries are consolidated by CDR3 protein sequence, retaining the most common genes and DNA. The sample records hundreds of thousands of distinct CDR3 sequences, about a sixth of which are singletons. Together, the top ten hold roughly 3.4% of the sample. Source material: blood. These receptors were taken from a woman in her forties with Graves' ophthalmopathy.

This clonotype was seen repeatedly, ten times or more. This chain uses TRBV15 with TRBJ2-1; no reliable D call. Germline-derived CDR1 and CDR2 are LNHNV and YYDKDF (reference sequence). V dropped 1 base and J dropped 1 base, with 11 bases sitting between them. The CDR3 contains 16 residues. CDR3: CATSRVRLESYNEQFF. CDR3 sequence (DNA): TGTGCCACCAGCAGAGTAAGACTTGAATCCTACAATGAGCAGTTCTTC.

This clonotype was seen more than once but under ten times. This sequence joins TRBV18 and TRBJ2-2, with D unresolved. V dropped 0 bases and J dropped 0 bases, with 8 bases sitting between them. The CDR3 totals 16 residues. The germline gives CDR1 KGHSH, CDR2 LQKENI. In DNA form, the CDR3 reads TGTGCCAGCTCACCACCGGTCCGCGCGAACACCGGGGAGCTGTTTTTT. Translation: CASSPPVRANTGELFF.

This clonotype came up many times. CDR3 loop: CASSWGTYTGELFF. CDR3 bases: TGCGCCAGCAGCTGGGGGACTTACACCGGGGAGCTGTTTTTT. The rearrangement links TRBV5-1 to TRBJ2-2; the D gene is possibly TRBD2 (6 bases). The CDR3 is made up of 14 amino acids. The V and J ends lost 3 bases and 3 bases respectively, with 9 bases between them. Germline CDR1 is SGHRS and CDR2 is YFSETQ. Filled out from reference TRBV5-1 and TRBJ2-2, the complete variable domain reads KAGVTQTPRYLIKTRGQQVTLSCSPISGHRSVSWYQQTPGQGLQFLFEYFSETQRNKGNFPGRFSGRQFSNSRSEMNVSTLELGDSALYLCASSWGTYTGELFFGEGSRLTVL.

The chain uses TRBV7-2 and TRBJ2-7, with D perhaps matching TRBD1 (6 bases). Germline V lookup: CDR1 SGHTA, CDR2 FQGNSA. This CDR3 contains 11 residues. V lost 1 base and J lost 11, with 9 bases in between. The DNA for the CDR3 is TGTGCCAGCAGCTTAGGAGGACAGAAGTACTTC. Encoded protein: CASSLGGQKYF.

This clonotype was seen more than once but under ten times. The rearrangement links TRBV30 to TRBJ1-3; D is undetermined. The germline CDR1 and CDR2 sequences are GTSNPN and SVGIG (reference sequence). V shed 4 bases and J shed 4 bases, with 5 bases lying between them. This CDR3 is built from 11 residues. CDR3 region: CAWTIGNTIYF. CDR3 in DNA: TGTGCCTGGACGATCGGAAACACCATATATTTT.

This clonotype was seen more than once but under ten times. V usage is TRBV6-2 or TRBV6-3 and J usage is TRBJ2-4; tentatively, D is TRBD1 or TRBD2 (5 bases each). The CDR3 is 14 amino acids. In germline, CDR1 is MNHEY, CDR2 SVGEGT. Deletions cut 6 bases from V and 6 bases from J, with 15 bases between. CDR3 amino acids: CASSAGAPGNIQYF. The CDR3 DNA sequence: TGTGCCAGCAGCGCCGGGGCGCCAGGAAACATTCAGTACTTC.

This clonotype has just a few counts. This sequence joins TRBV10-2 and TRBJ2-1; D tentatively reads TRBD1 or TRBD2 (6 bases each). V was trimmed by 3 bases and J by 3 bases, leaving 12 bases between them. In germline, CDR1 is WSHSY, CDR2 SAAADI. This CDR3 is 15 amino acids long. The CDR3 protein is CASSDGGVFYNEQFF. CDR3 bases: TGCGCCAGCAGTGACGGGGGCGTATTCTACAATGAGCAGTTCTTC.

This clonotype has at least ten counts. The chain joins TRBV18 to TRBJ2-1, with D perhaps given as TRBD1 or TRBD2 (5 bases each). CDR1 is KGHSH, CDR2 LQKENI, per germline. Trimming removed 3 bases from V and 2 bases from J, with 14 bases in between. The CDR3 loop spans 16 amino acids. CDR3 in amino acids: CASSPSIGAAYNEQFF. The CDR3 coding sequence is TGTGCCAGCTCACCGTCTATCGGGGCAGCCTACAATGAGCAGTTCTTC.

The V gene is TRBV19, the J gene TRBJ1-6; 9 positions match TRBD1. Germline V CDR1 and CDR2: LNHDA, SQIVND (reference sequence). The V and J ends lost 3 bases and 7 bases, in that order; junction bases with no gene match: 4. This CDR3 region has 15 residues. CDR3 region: CASSMAGQGNSPLHF. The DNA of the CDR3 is TGTGCCAGTAGTATGGCTGGACAGGGGAATTCACCCCTCCACTTT.

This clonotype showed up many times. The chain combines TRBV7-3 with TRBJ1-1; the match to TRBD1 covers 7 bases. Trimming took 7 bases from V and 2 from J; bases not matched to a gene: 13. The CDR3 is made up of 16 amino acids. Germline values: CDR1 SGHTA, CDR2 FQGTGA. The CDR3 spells CASTPPDRATNTEAFF. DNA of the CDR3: TGTGCCAGCACCCCACCCGACAGGGCCACAAACACTGAAGCTTTCTTT. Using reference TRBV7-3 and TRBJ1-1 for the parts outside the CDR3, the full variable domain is GAGVSQTPSNKVTEKGKYVELRCDPISGHTALYWYRQSLGQGPEFLIYFQGTGAADDSGLPNDRFFAVRPEGSVSTLKIQRTERGDSAVYLCASTPPDRATNTEAFFGQGTRLTVV.

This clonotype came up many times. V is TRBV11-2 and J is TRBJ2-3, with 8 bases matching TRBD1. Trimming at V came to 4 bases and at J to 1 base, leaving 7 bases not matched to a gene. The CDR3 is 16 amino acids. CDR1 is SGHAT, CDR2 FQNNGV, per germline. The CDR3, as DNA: TGTGCCAGCAGCTGGGCAGGGGGCTTAGGCACAGATACGCAGTATTTT. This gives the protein CASSWAGGLGTDTQYF.

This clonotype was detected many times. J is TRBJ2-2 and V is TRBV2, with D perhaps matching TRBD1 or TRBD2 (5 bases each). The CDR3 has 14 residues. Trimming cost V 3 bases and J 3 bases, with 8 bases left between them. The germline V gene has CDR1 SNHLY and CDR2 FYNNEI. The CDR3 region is CASSDWDDTGELFF. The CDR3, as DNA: TGTGCCAGCAGTGATTGGGACGACACCGGGGAGCTGTTTTTT.

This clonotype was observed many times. The chain's CDR3 is CASSSIRDTHHEQYF. In DNA form, the CDR3 reads TGTGCCAGCAGCTCCATAAGGGACACCCATCACGAGCAGTACTTC. V is TRBV11-2 and J is TRBJ2-7; possibly TRBD1 for D (6 bases). The CDR3 loop spans 15 amino acids. Germline values: CDR1 SGHAT, CDR2 FQNNGV. Trimming left V 4 bases short and J 5 bases short, with 18 bases between.

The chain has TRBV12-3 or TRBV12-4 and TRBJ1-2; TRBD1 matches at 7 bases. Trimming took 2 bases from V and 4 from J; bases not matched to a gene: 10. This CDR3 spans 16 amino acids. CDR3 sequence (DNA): TGTGCCAGCAGTTTATCTTATTTGGGGACAGCCTATGGCTACACCTTC. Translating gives CASSLSYLGTAYGYTF.

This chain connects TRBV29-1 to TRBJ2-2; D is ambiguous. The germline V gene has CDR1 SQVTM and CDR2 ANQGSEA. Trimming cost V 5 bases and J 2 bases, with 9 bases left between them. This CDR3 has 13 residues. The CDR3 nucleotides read TGCAGCGTTCTGGAAGTAAACACCGGGGAGCTGTTTTTT. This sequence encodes CSVLEVNTGELFF.

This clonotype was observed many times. CDR3 protein: CASSYRRHPLYNEQFF. The CDR3 bases are TGTGCCAGCAGTTACAGGCGGCACCCCCTCTACAATGAGCAGTTCTTC. The chain recombines TRBV6-6 with TRBJ2-1, with D unclear. The germline gives CDR1 MNHNY, CDR2 SVGAGI (reference sequence). V lost 2 bases and J 3 bases, leaving 14 bases between the germline ends. The CDR3 contains 16 residues.

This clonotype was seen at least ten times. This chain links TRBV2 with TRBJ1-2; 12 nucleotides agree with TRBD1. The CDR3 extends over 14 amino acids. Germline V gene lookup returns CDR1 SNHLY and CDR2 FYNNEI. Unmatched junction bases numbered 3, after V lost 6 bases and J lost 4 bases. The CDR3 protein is CASRGTGGIYGYTF. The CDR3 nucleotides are TGTGCCAGCAGAGGGACAGGGGGCATCTATGGCTACACCTTC.

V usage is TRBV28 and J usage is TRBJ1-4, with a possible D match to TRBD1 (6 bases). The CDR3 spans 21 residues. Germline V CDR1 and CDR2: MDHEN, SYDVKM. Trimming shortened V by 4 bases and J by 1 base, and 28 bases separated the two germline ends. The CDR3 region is CASSYPSRGGAGSGTNEKLFF. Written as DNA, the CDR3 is TGTGCCAGCAGTTACCCCTCCCGGGGGGGCGCTGGTTCCGGAACTAATGAAAAACTGTTTTTT.

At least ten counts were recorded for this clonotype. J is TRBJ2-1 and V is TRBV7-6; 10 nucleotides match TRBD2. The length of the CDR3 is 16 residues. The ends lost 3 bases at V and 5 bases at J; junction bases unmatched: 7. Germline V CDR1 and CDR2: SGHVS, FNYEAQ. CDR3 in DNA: TGTGCCAGCAGCTTTCGGCGCAGCGGGGGGGACAATGAGCAGTTCTTC. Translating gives CASSFRRSGGDNEQFF.

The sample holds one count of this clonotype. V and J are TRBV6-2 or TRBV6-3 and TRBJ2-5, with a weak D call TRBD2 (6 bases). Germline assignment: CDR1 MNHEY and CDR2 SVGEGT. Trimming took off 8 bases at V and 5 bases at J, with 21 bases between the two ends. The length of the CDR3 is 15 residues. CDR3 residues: CASAPVGIAVETQYF. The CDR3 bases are TGTGCCAGCGCCCCGGTAGGCATAGCGGTGGAGACCCAGTACTTC.

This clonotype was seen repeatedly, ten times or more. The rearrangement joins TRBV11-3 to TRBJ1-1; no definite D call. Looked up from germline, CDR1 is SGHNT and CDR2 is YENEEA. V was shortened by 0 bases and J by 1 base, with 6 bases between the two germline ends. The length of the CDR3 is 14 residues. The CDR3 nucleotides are TGTGCCAGCAGCTTAGACGGGGAGAACACTGAAGCTTTCTTT. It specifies CASSLDGENTEAFF.

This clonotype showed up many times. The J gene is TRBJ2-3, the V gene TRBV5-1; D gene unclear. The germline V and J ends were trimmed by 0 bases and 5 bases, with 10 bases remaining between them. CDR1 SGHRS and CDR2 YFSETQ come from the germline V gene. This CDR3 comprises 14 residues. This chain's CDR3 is CASSLEQDVDTQYF. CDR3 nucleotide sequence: TGCGCCAGCAGCTTGGAGCAGGATGTAGATACGCAGTATTTT.

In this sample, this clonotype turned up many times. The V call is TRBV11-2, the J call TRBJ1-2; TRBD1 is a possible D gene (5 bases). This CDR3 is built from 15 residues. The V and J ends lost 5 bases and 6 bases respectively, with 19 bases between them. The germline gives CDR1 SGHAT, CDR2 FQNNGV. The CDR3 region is CASSLGEGTGNGYTF. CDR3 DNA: TGTGCCAGCAGCCTGGGGGAGGGTACGGGGAATGGCTACACCTTC. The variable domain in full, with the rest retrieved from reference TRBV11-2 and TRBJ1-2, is EAGVAQSPRYKIIEKRQSVAFWCNPISGHATLYWYQQILGQGPKLLIQFQNNGVVDDSQLPKDRFSAERLKGVDSTLKIQPAKLEDSAVYLCASSLGEGTGNGYTFGSGTRLTVV.

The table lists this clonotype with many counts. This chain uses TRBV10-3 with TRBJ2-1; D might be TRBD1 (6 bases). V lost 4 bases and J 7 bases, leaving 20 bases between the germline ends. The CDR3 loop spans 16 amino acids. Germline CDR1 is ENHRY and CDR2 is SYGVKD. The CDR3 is CAISATQGRGGNEQFF. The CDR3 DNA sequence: TGTGCCATCAGTGCAACACAGGGTAGGGGTGGAAATGAGCAGTTCTTC.

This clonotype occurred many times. In nucleotides, the CDR3 is TGTGCCAGCAGTTCCCTTGGGACCTTGGAGACCCAGTACTTC. Translated, it gives CASSSLGTLETQYF. The rearrangement joins TRBV28 to TRBJ2-5; D may be TRBD1 or TRBD2 (5 bases each). Germline lookup yields CDR1 MDHEN and CDR2 SYDVKM. V was pared by 4 bases and J by 5 bases, with 14 bases between. The CDR3 consists of 14 residues.

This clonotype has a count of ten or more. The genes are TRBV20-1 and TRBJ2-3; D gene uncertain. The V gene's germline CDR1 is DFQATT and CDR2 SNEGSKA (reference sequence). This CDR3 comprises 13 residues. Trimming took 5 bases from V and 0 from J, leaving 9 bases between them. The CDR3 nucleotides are TGCAGTGCTGATGACTTAAGCACAGATACGCAGTATTTT. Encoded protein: CSADDLSTDTQYF.

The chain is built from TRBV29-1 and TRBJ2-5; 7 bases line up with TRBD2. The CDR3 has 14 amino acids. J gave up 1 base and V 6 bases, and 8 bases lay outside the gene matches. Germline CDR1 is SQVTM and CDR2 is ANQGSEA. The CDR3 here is CSVAGLTGQETQYF. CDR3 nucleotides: TGCAGCGTCGCGGGACTAACGGGCCAAGAGACCCAGTACTTC. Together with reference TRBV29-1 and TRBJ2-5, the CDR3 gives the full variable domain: SAVISQKPSRDICQRGTSLTIQCQVDSQVTMMFWYRQQPGQSLTLIATANQGSEATYESGFVIDKFPISRPNLTFSTLTVSNMSPEDSSIYLCSVAGLTGQETQYFGPGTRLLVL.

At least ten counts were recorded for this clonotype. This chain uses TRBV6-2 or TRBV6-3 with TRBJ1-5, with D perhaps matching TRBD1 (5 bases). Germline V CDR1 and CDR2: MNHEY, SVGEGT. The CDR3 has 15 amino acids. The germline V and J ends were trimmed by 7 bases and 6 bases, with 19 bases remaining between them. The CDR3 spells CASNRRGALFQPQHF. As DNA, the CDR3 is TGTGCCAGCAATCGCCGGGGCGCTTTATTTCAGCCCCAGCATTTT.

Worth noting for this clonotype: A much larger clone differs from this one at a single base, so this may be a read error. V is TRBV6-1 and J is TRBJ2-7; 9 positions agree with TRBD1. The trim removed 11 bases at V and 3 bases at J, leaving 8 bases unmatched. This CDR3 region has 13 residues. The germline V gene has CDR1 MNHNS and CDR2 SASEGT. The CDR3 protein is CACNPGQGYEQYF. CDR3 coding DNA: TGTGCCTGCAACCCGGGACAGGGCTACGAGCAGTACTTC.

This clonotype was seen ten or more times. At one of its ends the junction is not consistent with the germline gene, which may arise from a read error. CDR3 loop: CASSSGQAPNTGELFF. The CDR3 DNA sequence: TGTGCTAGCAGCTCCGGACAGGCCCCCAACACCGGGGAGCTGTTTTTT. The chain employs TRBV7-7 and TRBJ2-2; 7 bases line up with TRBD1. Germline V gives CDR1 SSHAT, CDR2 FNYEAQ (reference sequence). The CDR3 contains 16 residues.